This T cell receptor (beta chain) comes out of a study of CD8 T cells in Susac syndrome. Random hexamers were used to reverse transcribe the RNA input (about 0.45 to 1 ug). TCRdb used MiXCR to reprocess the immunoSEQ multiplex PCR reads, holding one entry per CDR3 protein. The sample contains about 120,000 distinct CDR3 sequences, roughly 90% of which appear only once. The CDR3 runs to 15 residues. The ends were cut back, 6 bases at V and 7 bases at J, with 19 bases in the middle. Input material: CD8+ T cells from PBMCs. The source of this sequence is a human donor in good health. The rearrangement uses TRBV12-3 or TRBV12-4 and TRBJ2-1; D is possibly TRBD1 (6 bases). The CDR3 region is CASSLQASTGNEQFF. The CDR3 bases are TGTGCCAGCAGCCTACAGGCTTCAACAGGGAATGAGCAGTTCTTC.